The clone carrying this T cell receptor beta chain was detected a few times. Its antigen is currently unknown. In germline, CDR1 is SGHRS, CDR2 YFSETQ. V lost 4 bases, J lost 3 bases, and 7 bases stayed unmatched. The CDR3 consists of 15 residues. These data are taken from a study of response to subunit inactivated influenza vaccine. Findings and limits, study-wide: The authors put forward the suggestion that each seasonal influenza vaccination may bring in only a limited number of new T cells.

Via MiXCR, TCRdb re-called the RT-PCR reads, giving one row per CDR3 protein. The sample has more than 450,000 distinct CDR3 sequences, about 7.6% seen once. The receptor was derived from a man in his fifties or sixties who received an inactivated influenza vaccine. The chain is built from TRBV5-1 and TRBJ1-1; 9 nucleotides agree with TRBD1. Sequencing used PBMCs from blood, obtained roughly 24 months after vaccination. The CDR3: CASSRLDRGHTEAFF. CDR3 bases: TGCGCCAGCAGCAGGTTGGACAGGGGACACACTGAAGCTTTCTTT.